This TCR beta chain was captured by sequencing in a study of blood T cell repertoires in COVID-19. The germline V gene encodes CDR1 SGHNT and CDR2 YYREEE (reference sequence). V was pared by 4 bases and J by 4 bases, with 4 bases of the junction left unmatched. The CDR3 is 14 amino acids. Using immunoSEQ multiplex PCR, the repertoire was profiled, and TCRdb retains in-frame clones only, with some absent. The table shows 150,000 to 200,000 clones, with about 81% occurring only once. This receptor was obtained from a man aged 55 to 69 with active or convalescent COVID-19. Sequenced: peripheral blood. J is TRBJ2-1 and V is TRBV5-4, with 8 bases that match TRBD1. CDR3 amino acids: CASSPGGSYNEQFF. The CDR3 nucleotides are TGTGCCAGCAGCCCAGGGGGCTCTTACAATGAGCAGTTCTTC.